These 2 T cell receptor beta chains were all obtained from the same sample, sequenced in a study of blood T cell repertoires in COVID-19. The method was immunoSEQ multiplex PCR; TCRdb's version includes in-frame clones alone and lacks a portion of them. Of about 180,000 clones in the sample, 87% were seen once. Sequencing was carried out using peripheral blood. These receptors all come from a woman in her 70s with COVID-19, enrolled during active disease.

This clone was counted only a few times. The V gene is TRBV12-3 or TRBV12-4, the J gene TRBJ1-6; D unclear. CDR3 size: 12 residues. The V gene lost 5 bases and the J gene lost 14 bases, with 13 bases spanning the gap. The CDR3 spells CASSPLNLALHF. The CDR3 nucleotides read TGTGCCAGCAGTCCCCTAAATTTAGCCCTCCACTTT.

This sequence joins TRBV10-3 and TRBJ1-1, with TRBD1 as a possible D gene (5 bases). Germline CDR1 ENHRY, CDR2 SYGVKD. The length of the CDR3 is 14 residues. V lost 4 bases, J lost 1 base, and 10 bases lay in between. Written as DNA, the CDR3 is TGTGCCATCAGTGGGGATAGGGGGAACACTGAAGCTTTCTTT. Translated, it gives CAISGDRGNTEAFF.